This T cell receptor (beta chain) was identified in a study of shared clonotypes between healthy human individuals. A word on this clone: What it binds is not known.

Regarding the study as a whole: In the sorted subsets, rarefaction showed sequencing was incomplete despite large depth.

The assay was immunoSEQ multiplex PCR, and TCRdb's table has in-frame clones only and misses some. The table shows about 600,000 clones, with more than 95% occurring only once. The length of the CDR3 is 17 residues. Germline V CDR1 and CDR2: PRHDT, FYEKMQ (reference sequence). V lost 5 bases and J lost 6; bases outside the gene matches: 15. Sequenced material: naive CD4+ T cells sorted from blood. Subset: CD45RA+ positively selected. The TCR was taken from a woman in her 30s in good health. The rearrangement links TRBV13 to TRBJ2-7; 11 bases map to TRBD2. Here the CDR3 reads CASSPGLAGTATSEQYF. The CDR3 nucleotides read TGTGCCAGCAGCCCTGGACTAGCGGGTACCGCTACGTCCGAGCAGTACTTC.